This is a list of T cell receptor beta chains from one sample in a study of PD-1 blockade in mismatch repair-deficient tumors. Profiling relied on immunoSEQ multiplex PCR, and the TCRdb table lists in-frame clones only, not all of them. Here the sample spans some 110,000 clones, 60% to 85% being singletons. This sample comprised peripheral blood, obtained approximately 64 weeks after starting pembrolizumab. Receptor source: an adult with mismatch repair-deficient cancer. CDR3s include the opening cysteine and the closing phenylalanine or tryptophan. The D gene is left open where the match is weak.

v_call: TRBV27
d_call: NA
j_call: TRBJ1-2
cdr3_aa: CASSLGSGSYYGYTF

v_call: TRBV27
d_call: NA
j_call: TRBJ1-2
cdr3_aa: CASSSYGANYGYTF

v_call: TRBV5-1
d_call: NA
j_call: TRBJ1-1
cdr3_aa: CASSRRGVTEAFF

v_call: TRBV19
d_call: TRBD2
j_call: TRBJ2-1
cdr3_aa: CASSSRAPGASGGFNEQFF

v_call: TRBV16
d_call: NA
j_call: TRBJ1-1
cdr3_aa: CASTPNTEAFF

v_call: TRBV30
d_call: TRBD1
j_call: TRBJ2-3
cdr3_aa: CAWSAGTGDVLDTQYF

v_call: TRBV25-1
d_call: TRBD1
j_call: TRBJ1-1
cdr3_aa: CASSRGTGRPEAFF

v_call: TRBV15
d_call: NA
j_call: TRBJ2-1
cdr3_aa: CATSRDSAGYNEQFF

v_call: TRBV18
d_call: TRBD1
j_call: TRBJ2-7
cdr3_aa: CASSPVSGTGSEQYF

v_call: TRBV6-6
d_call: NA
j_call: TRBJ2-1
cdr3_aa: CASSHSVQGNEQFF

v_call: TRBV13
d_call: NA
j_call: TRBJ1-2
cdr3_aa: CASSLGSSIILDGYTF